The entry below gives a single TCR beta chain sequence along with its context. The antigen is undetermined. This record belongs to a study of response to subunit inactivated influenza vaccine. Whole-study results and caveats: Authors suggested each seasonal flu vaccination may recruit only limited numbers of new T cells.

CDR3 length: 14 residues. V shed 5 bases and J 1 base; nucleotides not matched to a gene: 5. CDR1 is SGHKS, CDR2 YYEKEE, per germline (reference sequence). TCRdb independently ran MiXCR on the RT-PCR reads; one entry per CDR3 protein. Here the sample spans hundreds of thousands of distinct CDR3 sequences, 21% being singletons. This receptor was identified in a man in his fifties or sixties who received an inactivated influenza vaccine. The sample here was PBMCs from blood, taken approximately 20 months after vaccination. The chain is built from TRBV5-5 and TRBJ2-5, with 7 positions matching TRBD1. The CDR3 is CASRRDSRQETQYF. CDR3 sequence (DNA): TGTGCCAGCAGGAGGGACAGTCGCCAAGAGACCCAGTACTTC.